This TCR beta chain is drawn from a study of T-cell memory formation after mild COVID-19. Only a few counts were recorded for this clonotype. TCRdb re-derived calls from the 5' RACE reads in MiXCR, one entry per CDR3 protein. This table has some 57,000 distinct CDR3 sequences, 10% to 15% appearing once. In germline, CDR1 is KGHSH, CDR2 LQKENI. V gave up 1 base and J gave up 2 bases, with 7 bases separating them. This CDR3 is 14 amino acids long. The rearrangement joins TRBV18 to TRBJ2-3; D is uncertain. The sequence came from a young man who had mild COVID-19 (a few samples of this study predate the infection). Cell type and time point are not known. Sequenced: PBMCs or a T cell subset sorted from them (not recorded which). The CDR3 DNA follows: TGTGCCAGCTCACCACAGGGATTCACAGATACGCAGTATTTT. Translated, it gives CASSPQGFTDTQYF. Complete variable domain (other parts from reference TRBV18 and TRBJ2-3): NAGVMQNPRHLVRRRGQEARLRCSPMKGHSHVYWYRQLPEEGLKFMVYLQKENIIDESGMPKERFSAEFPKEGPSILRIQQVVRGDSAAYFCASSPQGFTDTQYFGPGTRLTVL.